This entry describes one TCR beta chain. Its target is not known. For TCRbeta, the library was prepared with unique molecular identifiers. TCRdb reprocessed the PCR reads via MiXCR and lists one record per CDR3 protein. In the table there are about 420,000 distinct CDR3 sequences, under 20% of which are singletons. The entry originates in a study of T-cell reconstitution after alpha-beta-depleted transplantation in children. Study outcomes and limitations: Hyperexpanded clones declined; after one year, newly produced T cells mostly supplied diversity. TCRbeta diversity was high at day 60 in some patients (a result of surviving recipient T cells and thymic progenitors). The study reportedly traced alpha-beta T cells about two months after transplant to several hundred expanded graft clones.

J lost 3 bases, V lost 0 bases, and 18 bases had no gene match. Germline V gene sequence: CDR1 SGHRS, CDR2 YFSETQ. This CDR3 contains 19 residues. The sequence was collected from a boy under two years old who had a stem cell transplant for Wiskott-Aldrich syndrome, so the T cells may come from the graft donor. The sequenced sample was PBMCs, mostly from graft donor cells, obtained 360 days after TCRalphabeta/CD19-depleted stem cell transplant. The chain joins TRBV5-1 to TRBJ2-7; 7 nucleotides agree with TRBD1. CDR3 DNA sequence: TGCGCCAGCAGCTTGGCCCGTGGGCTCGGGACAGAACCTTTCTACGAGCAGTACTTC. Amino acid sequence: CASSLARGLGTEPFYEQYF.